The rows below give T cell receptor beta chains drawn from one sample of a study of blood T cell repertoires in COVID-19. Only in-frame clones appear in the TCRdb table, and some are missing; sequencing was by immunoSEQ multiplex PCR. The table includes roughly 180,000 clones, less than 85% detected once. The sample comprised PBMCs or T cells enriched from blood (not recorded which). The source is a woman between 45 and 60 years old who had recovered from COVID-19. Each CDR3 is given with its conserved first and last residue. Fields, in order: D gene, J gene, clone size, V gene, CDR3 DNA, CDR3 protein. The D gene is left open where the match is weak. Expanded clones are given a class, and other clones once, few, many or no size at all.

D gene: TRBD1; J gene: TRBJ1-5; clone size: NA; V gene: TRBV5-8; CDR3 DNA: TGTGCCAGCAGCTATCACTGGGGACAGGGCTTACCCAATCAGCCCCAGCATTTT; CDR3 protein: CASSYHWGQGLPNQPQHF
D gene: TRBD1; J gene: TRBJ2-2; clone size: NA; V gene: TRBV19; CDR3 DNA: TGTGCCAGTAGTGACCGGACAGGAGCCAACACCGGGGAGCTGTTTTTT; CDR3 protein: CASSDRTGANTGELFF
D gene: NA; J gene: TRBJ1-3; clone size: NA; V gene: TRBV19; CDR3 DNA: TGTGCCAGTAACGACTTATTGGGGCACTCTGGAAACACCATATATTTT; CDR3 protein: CASNDLLGHSGNTIYF
D gene: TRBD1; J gene: TRBJ2-5; clone size: NA; V gene: TRBV5-1; CDR3 DNA: TGCGCCAGCAGCTTGGCCGGGACAGCTAGAGAGACCCAGTACTTC; CDR3 protein: CASSLAGTARETQYF
D gene: NA; J gene: TRBJ1-5; clone size: NA; V gene: TRBV11-2; CDR3 DNA: TGTGCCAGCAGCATACAGGGACGCAATCAGCCCCAGCATTTT; CDR3 protein: CASSIQGRNQPQHF
D gene: NA; J gene: TRBJ2-1; clone size: NA; V gene: TRBV7-3; CDR3 DNA: TGTGCCAGCAGCCCCGGACACAGTCGGGATGAGCAGTTCTTC; CDR3 protein: CASSPGHSRDEQFF
D gene: TRBD2; J gene: TRBJ2-1; clone size: once; V gene: TRBV5-5; CDR3 DNA: TGTGCCAGCAGCCAGGTAGGGACTAGCGGGGGACCGGCACAGTTCTTC; CDR3 protein: CASSQVGTSGGPAQFF
D gene: NA; J gene: TRBJ1-5; clone size: NA; V gene: TRBV19; CDR3 DNA: TGTGCCAGTCAATCACAGGAGTTAAGGGAGCCCCAGCATTTT; CDR3 protein: CASQSQELREPQHF
D gene: TRBD1; J gene: TRBJ1-5; clone size: NA; V gene: TRBV9; CDR3 DNA: TGTGCCAGCAGCGTTGGGACAGGGATGGGTCAGCCCCAGCATTTT; CDR3 protein: CASSVGTGMGQPQHF
D gene: TRBD1; J gene: TRBJ2-2; clone size: NA; V gene: TRBV19; CDR3 DNA: TGTGCCAGCGGGTTTTCCAGGGGGTCGAACACCGGGGAGCTGTTTTTT; CDR3 protein: CASGFSRGSNTGELFF
D gene: NA; J gene: TRBJ2-3; clone size: NA; V gene: TRBV4-1; CDR3 DNA: TGCGCCAGCAGCCAACAAGACAGGCCTAGCACAGATACGCAGTATTTT; CDR3 protein: CASSQQDRPSTDTQYF
D gene: NA; J gene: TRBJ2-5; clone size: NA; V gene: TRBV6-6; CDR3 DNA: TGTGCCAGCACCCCGGGGGTGGGTTGGAGACAGGAGACCCAGTACTTC; CDR3 protein: CASTPGVGWRQETQYF
D gene: NA; J gene: TRBJ1-3; clone size: NA; V gene: TRBV12-3/TRBV12-4; CDR3 DNA: TGTGCCAGCGGAGCCTCTGGAAACACCATATATTTT; CDR3 protein: CASGASGNTIYF
D gene: NA; J gene: TRBJ1-1; clone size: NA; V gene: TRBV4-1; CDR3 DNA: TGCGCCAGCAGCCCCGGAACGGGAGGCACTGAAGCTTTCTTT; CDR3 protein: CASSPGTGGTEAFF
D gene: NA; J gene: TRBJ1-6; clone size: many; V gene: TRBV6-5; CDR3 DNA: TGTGCCAGCAGCCCGGAACTTCAGGGTTCACCCCTCCACTTT; CDR3 protein: CASSPELQGSPLHF
D gene: NA; J gene: TRBJ2-3; clone size: few; V gene: TRBV5-6; CDR3 DNA: TGTGCCAGCAGCGGTCGGCGGACAGATACGCAGTATTTT; CDR3 protein: CASSGRRTDTQYF
D gene: NA; J gene: TRBJ1-3; clone size: NA; V gene: TRBV30; CDR3 DNA: TGTGCCTGGACTGTTAAATCTGGAAACACCATATATTTT; CDR3 protein: CAWTVKSGNTIYF
D gene: NA; J gene: TRBJ1-2; clone size: once; V gene: TRBV29-1; CDR3 DNA: TGCAGCGTTATATCAACAGTACACTATGGCTACACCTTC; CDR3 protein: CSVISTVHYGYTF
D gene: NA; J gene: TRBJ2-1; clone size: NA; V gene: TRBV4-3; CDR3 DNA: TGCGCCAGCAGCCAAGAAGGGAGGAGCTCCTACAATGAGCAGTTCTTC; CDR3 protein: CASSQEGRSSYNEQFF
D gene: NA; J gene: TRBJ1-1; clone size: NA; V gene: TRBV7-3; CDR3 DNA: TGTGCCAGCAGCTTAGGAAGTCACAGGGTCACTGAAGCTTTCTTT; CDR3 protein: CASSLGSHRVTEAFF
D gene: NA; J gene: TRBJ2-2; clone size: NA; V gene: TRBV2; CDR3 DNA: TGTGCCAGCAGCCCCCAGAACACCGGGGAGCTGTTTTTT; CDR3 protein: CASSPQNTGELFF
D gene: NA; J gene: TRBJ2-2; clone size: few; V gene: TRBV7-6; CDR3 DNA: TGTGCCAGCGGGACCGGGACATTGAACACCGGGGAGCTGTTTTTT; CDR3 protein: CASGTGTLNTGELFF
D gene: NA; J gene: TRBJ2-3; clone size: NA; V gene: TRBV2; CDR3 DNA: TGTGCCAGCCTCCCCCGTGGCGGGATGGACCGCACAGATACGCAGTATTTT; CDR3 protein: CASLPRGGMDRTDTQYF
D gene: NA; J gene: TRBJ1-3; clone size: NA; V gene: TRBV5-4; CDR3 DNA: TGTGCCAGCAGCTTGGCGGGAACTGGAAACACCATATATTTT; CDR3 protein: CASSLAGTGNTIYF
D gene: TRBD2; J gene: TRBJ2-1; clone size: NA; V gene: TRBV4-3; CDR3 DNA: TGCGCCAGCAGCCAAGATCCAGCGGGAGGGCCCCGGCCGTACAATGAGCAGTTCTTC; CDR3 protein: CASSQDPAGGPRPYNEQFF
D gene: NA; J gene: TRBJ1-2; clone size: NA; V gene: TRBV14; CDR3 DNA: TGTGCCAGCAGCGCCGGGAACTATGGCTACACCTTC; CDR3 protein: CASSAGNYGYTF
D gene: TRBD2; J gene: TRBJ2-5; clone size: NA; V gene: TRBV30; CDR3 DNA: TGTGCCTGGGGGACTAGCGGGAGTACTAAGACCCAGTACTTC; CDR3 protein: CAWGTSGSTKTQYF
D gene: NA; J gene: TRBJ1-2; clone size: once; V gene: TRBV9; CDR3 DNA: TGTGCCAGCAGCGTAGGCAGTCACTATGGCTACACCTTC; CDR3 protein: CASSVGSHYGYTF
D gene: TRBD1; J gene: TRBJ2-1; clone size: NA; V gene: TRBV2; CDR3 DNA: TGTGCCAGCAGACGGGACAGGGGTGATGAGCAGTTCTTC; CDR3 protein: CASRRDRGDEQFF
D gene: NA; J gene: TRBJ1-5; clone size: NA; V gene: TRBV15; CDR3 DNA: TGTGCCACCAGCAGAGCCCGGCACAACGGGGAGCCCCAGCATTTT; CDR3 protein: CATSRARHNGEPQHF
D gene: NA; J gene: TRBJ1-5; clone size: NA; V gene: TRBV7-8; CDR3 DNA: TGTGCCAGCAGCTTACTGTTAGTGCATCAGCCCCAGCATTTT; CDR3 protein: CASSLLLVHQPQHF
D gene: NA; J gene: TRBJ1-1; clone size: NA; V gene: TRBV7-9; CDR3 DNA: TGTGCCAGCAGTGGACAAGCGAACACTGAAGCTTTCTTT; CDR3 protein: CASSGQANTEAFF
D gene: NA; J gene: TRBJ1-1; clone size: NA; V gene: TRBV7-9; CDR3 DNA: TGTGCCAGCAGCCAGAACACTGAAGCTTTCTTT; CDR3 protein: CASSQNTEAFF
D gene: NA; J gene: TRBJ1-4; clone size: NA; V gene: TRBV19; CDR3 DNA: TGTGCCAGTAGTCCTAGGACAGTTGGGGAAAAACTGTTTTTT; CDR3 protein: CASSPRTVGEKLFF
D gene: TRBD1; J gene: TRBJ1-6; clone size: once; V gene: TRBV4-1; CDR3 DNA: TGCGCCAGCAGACAGGGGGAAGGCAATTCACCCCTCCACTTT; CDR3 protein: CASRQGEGNSPLHF
D gene: NA; J gene: TRBJ2-2; clone size: few; V gene: TRBV6-5; CDR3 DNA: TGTGCCAGCAGCTTCTCGGACACCTCCACCGGGGAGCTGTTTTTT; CDR3 protein: CASSFSDTSTGELFF
D gene: TRBD1; J gene: TRBJ2-1; clone size: NA; V gene: TRBV18; CDR3 DNA: TGTGCCAGCTCACCAATACCGGGACAGGGCCCCTACAATGAGCAGTTCTTC; CDR3 protein: CASSPIPGQGPYNEQFF
D gene: TRBD1; J gene: TRBJ1-1; clone size: NA; V gene: TRBV5-6; CDR3 DNA: TGTGCCAGCAGTACAGGGGTCGGCGCTGAAGCTTTCTTT; CDR3 protein: CASSTGVGAEAFF
D gene: NA; J gene: TRBJ1-6; clone size: NA; V gene: TRBV4-1; CDR3 DNA: TGCGCCAGCAGCCAAGATGGGACAAAGGCTTCACCCCTCCACTTT; CDR3 protein: CASSQDGTKASPLHF
D gene: TRBD1; J gene: TRBJ1-2; clone size: many; V gene: TRBV4-1; CDR3 DNA: TGCGCCAGCAGCCGAGACACAGGGGTCGACTATGGCTACACCTTC; CDR3 protein: CASSRDTGVDYGYTF
D gene: TRBD1; J gene: TRBJ1-5; clone size: NA; V gene: TRBV28; CDR3 DNA: TGTGCCAGCAGTTTAGCCGGGCCAGGGGGACATCAGCCCCAGCATTTT; CDR3 protein: CASSLAGPGGHQPQHF
D gene: NA; J gene: TRBJ1-6; clone size: NA; V gene: TRBV19; CDR3 DNA: TGTGCCAGTAGCCGTTGGACAGTGGATAATTCACCCCTCCACTTT; CDR3 protein: CASSRWTVDNSPLHF
D gene: NA; J gene: TRBJ2-2; clone size: NA; V gene: TRBV2; CDR3 DNA: TGTGCCAGCAGTGGACAGGCGATCCCCGGGGAGCTGTTTTTT; CDR3 protein: CASSGQAIPGELFF
D gene: NA; J gene: TRBJ1-2; clone size: NA; V gene: TRBV2; CDR3 DNA: TGTGCCAGCAGTGTAGGTGTTAGCGACAGGCTCTATGGCTACACCTTC; CDR3 protein: CASSVGVSDRLYGYTF
D gene: TRBD2; J gene: TRBJ2-2; clone size: NA; V gene: TRBV9; CDR3 DNA: TGTGCCAGCACAGGACTAGCGGGCACCGGGGAGCTGTTTTTT; CDR3 protein: CASTGLAGTGELFF